This T cell receptor beta chain derives from a study of T cells in Graves' hyperthyroidism and ophthalmopathy. Study findings and constraints: Within blood appeared most thyroid clonotypes that had expanded above 0.001. Researchers report that a 13 V-J model separated ophthalmopathy from stable hyperthyroidism.

RNA transcripts gave rise to amplified TCR beta CDR3 regions. HTBI primers drove first-round RT-PCR of the TCR CDR3. A single record per CDR3 protein comes from TCRdb applying MiXCR to the multiplex PCR reads. The data contain around 300,000 distinct CDR3 sequences, 20% to 30% of them singletons. CDR1 and CDR2 from the germline V gene are MNHNS and SASEGT. This CDR3 has 12 amino acids. The ends were cut back, 3 bases at V and 2 bases at J, with 5 bases in the middle. The sample holds many counts of this clonotype. The target antigen is unknown. A much larger clone sits a single nucleotide away, making a read error possible.

The chain employs TRBV6-1 and TRBJ2-7; D is ambiguous. Sequenced: blood. The source of this sequence is a man aged 35 to 55 with Graves' hyperthyroidism that later progressed to Graves' ophthalmopathy. The CDR3, as DNA: TGTGCCAGCAGTGACATGGCCTACGAGCAGTACTTC. As protein: CASSDMAYEQYF.